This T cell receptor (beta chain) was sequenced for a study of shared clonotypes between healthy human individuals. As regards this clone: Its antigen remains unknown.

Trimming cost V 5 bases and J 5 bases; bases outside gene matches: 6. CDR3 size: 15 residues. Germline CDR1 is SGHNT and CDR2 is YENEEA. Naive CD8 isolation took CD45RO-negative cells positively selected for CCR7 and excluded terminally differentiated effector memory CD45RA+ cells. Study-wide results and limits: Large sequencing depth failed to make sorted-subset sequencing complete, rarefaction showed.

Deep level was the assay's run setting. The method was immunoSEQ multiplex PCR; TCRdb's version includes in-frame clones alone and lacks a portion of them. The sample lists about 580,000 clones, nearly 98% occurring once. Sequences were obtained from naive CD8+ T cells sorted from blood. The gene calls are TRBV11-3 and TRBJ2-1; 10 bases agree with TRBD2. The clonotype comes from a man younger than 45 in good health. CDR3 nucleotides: TGTGCCAGCAGCCTAGCGGGAGTATTCCACAATGAGCAGTTCTTC. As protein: CASSLAGVFHNEQFF.